The rows below give T cell receptor beta chains drawn from one sample of a study of shared clonotypes between healthy human individuals. Data came from immunoSEQ multiplex PCR; TCRdb stores just in-frame clones and leaves some out. The sample includes about 1.9 million clones, over 85% of them seen just once. Material: naive CD8+ T cells from PBMCs. These receptors all stem from a man aged 18 to 30 in good health. Some clones in this sample may be carry-over from other donors' samples. CDR3s include the opening cysteine and the closing phenylalanine or tryptophan. The order of the fields is J gene, D gene, V gene, CDR3 protein. The D gene is left open where the match is weak.

TRBJ2-1,NA,TRBV6-5,CASSYIRGTVTYEQFF
TRBJ2-1,NA,TRBV28,CASSLNWGNNEQFF
NA,TRBD2,TRBV7-3,CASSSGLGSYEQYF
TRBJ2-1,TRBD2,TRBV9,CASSQQREGLGNEQFF
TRBJ2-3,TRBD2,TRBV6-5,CASSGGGADTQYF
TRBJ1-4,TRBD1,TRBV4-1,CASSHTDRVRNEKLFF
TRBJ1-6,NA,TRBV30,CAWQDAEFYNSPLHF
TRBJ1-1,NA,TRBV28,CASSFIGPTEAFF
TRBJ2-7,NA,TRBV6-5,CASSYQGSYEQYF
TRBJ2-1,TRBD1,TRBV19,CASTVSYVTGGATKQFF
TRBJ1-2,TRBD1,TRBV27,CASSLLSRGGGYTF
TRBJ1-2,NA,TRBV13,CASSLGRNYGYTF
TRBJ2-1,NA,TRBV9,CASSTTRKGAERLGVNEQFF
TRBJ1-1,TRBD1,TRBV7-7,CASSLDAGGRNTEAFF
TRBJ2-3,NA,TRBV19,CASSIDPTDTQYF
TRBJ2-7,TRBD1,TRBV9,CASSEGGSYHEQYF
TRBJ2-7,NA,TRBV6-1,CASSERGKGQGEQYF
TRBJ1-1,NA,TRBV6-5,CASRPDAMNTEAFF
TRBJ2-1,NA,TRBV6-4,CASSRDLYNEQFF
TRBJ2-1,TRBD2,TRBV6-6,CASSYLASGSEQFF
TRBJ2-7,TRBD2,TRBV27,CASGLSGSWTYEQYF
TRBJ2-7,NA,TRBV5-6,CASSNQRWAGVYEQYF
TRBJ1-1,NA,TRBV5-4,CASSLDRSLMRTEAFF
TRBJ2-5,NA,TRBV18,CASSPPERLKTQYF
TRBJ2-1,NA,TRBV7-2,CASSGFLGQQYNEQFF
TRBJ1-5,NA,TRBV9,CASSVDGSYNQPQHF
TRBJ1-5,NA,TRBV27,CASTWKHTQPQHF
TRBJ2-1,TRBD1,TRBV5-1,CASSLGQGVYNEQFF
TRBJ2-1,TRBD1,TRBV5-1,CASSLDRQGADEQFF
TRBJ1-2,NA,TRBV9,CASSVVGGSNYGYTF
TRBJ2-3,NA,TRBV7-8,CASSPRSDTQYF
TRBJ2-7,NA,TRBV6-5,CASSYDGTYEQYF
TRBJ1-6,TRBD1,TRBV10-2,CATRTGRSPLHF
TRBJ2-1,TRBD2,TRBV6-5,CASSYRTSGGYNEQFF
TRBJ1-2,NA,TRBV4-1,CASSQDMKGNYGYTF
TRBJ2-5,NA,TRBV7-2,CASSLSPETQYF
TRBJ2-1,TRBD2,TRBV10-2,CASSGTSGIGNEQFF
TRBJ1-2,NA,TRBV25-1,CASSEFVADASYGYTF
TRBJ2-7,TRBD1,TRBV11-2,CASSSPGTASHEQYF
TRBJ2-7,NA,TRBV28,CASSFARDGDEQYF
TRBJ1-1,TRBD1,TRBV5-1,CASSLGYQGDTEAFF
TRBJ2-7,NA,TRBV29-1,CSVHTTYEQYF
TRBJ1-4,TRBD1,TRBV5-5,CASSLATGANEKLFF
TRBJ2-7,NA,TRBV27,CASSFLDSSYEQYF
TRBJ1-1,NA,TRBV18,CASSQVFLTAESTEAFF
TRBJ1-1,NA,TRBV7-9,CASSNTQGEAFF
TRBJ2-2,NA,TRBV9,CASSTEASANTGELFF
TRBJ1-1,NA,TRBV19,CASTSGRGRRAFF
TRBJ2-7,NA,TRBV5-5,CASSWSTIRAAYEQYF
TRBJ2-7,NA,TRBV6-1,CASRREVRAYEQYF
TRBJ2-3,NA,TRBV19,CASSITGGSTDTQYF
TRBJ1-2,TRBD1,TRBV19,CASSSVGQGDYGYTF
NA,NA,TRBV30,CAWSVLNGGPYEQYF
TRBJ2-5,NA,TRBV2,CASSERTPIAGAYF
TRBJ1-1,NA,TRBV6-5,CASSYGGDSTEAFF
TRBJ1-5,NA,TRBV5-4,CASSLSRGQPQHF